Presented here are 28 T cell receptor beta chains from one specimen sequenced in a study of blood T cells in healthy people across ages. A sample-barcoded 5' primer and a J-beta primer mix were used in a second PCR of roughly 7 to 12 cycles. TCRdb reanalysed the 5' RACE reads using MiXCR and keeps one entry per CDR3 protein. The sample holds approximately 800,000 distinct CDR3 sequences, 46% seen once. Sequencing used blood. All receptors derive from an older man in good health.

This clonotype was picked up a small number of times. The CDR3 here is CAISEYRDGGGEQFF. Written as DNA, the CDR3 is TGTGCCATCAGTGAGTATCGGGACGGAGGAGGTGAGCAGTTCTTC. The rearrangement links TRBV10-3 to TRBJ2-1; tentatively, D is TRBD1 or TRBD2 (5 bases each). The V and J ends lost 1 base and 9 bases respectively, with 16 bases between them. The CDR3 contains 15 residues. The germline V gene has CDR1 ENHRY and CDR2 SYGVKD.

This clonotype turned up a few times. A much larger clone lies a single base off, so this may be a read error. The V call is TRBV4-3, the J call TRBJ2-1; no clear D. CDR3 size: 15 residues. Trimming took 4 bases from V and 8 from J, leaving 18 bases between them. Germline values: CDR1 LGHNA, CDR2 YSLEER. As DNA, the CDR3 is TGCGCCAGCAGCCGCGGACGAGGCCCCCCGTATGAGCAGTTCTTC. Translation gives CASSRGRGPPYEQFF.

This chain joins TRBV12-3 or TRBV12-4 and TRBJ1-1; 9 positions match TRBD1. Trimming removed 6 bases from V and 4 bases from J; junction bases left unmatched: 6. CDR3 length: 14 residues. CDR3 sequence (DNA): TGTGCCAGCAGCTTCGGACAGGGGATCACTGAAGCTTTCTTT. Encoded protein: CASSFGQGITEAFF.

This clonotype was counted many times. The CDR3 protein is CASSYDLQLSYNEQFF. The DNA of the CDR3 is TGTGCCAGCAGTTACGATCTGCAGCTCTCCTACAATGAGCAGTTCTTC. The chain has TRBV6-6 and TRBJ2-1; no reliable D call. V lost 2 bases, J lost 0 bases, and 11 bases lay in between. Germline CDR1 and CDR2: MNHNY and SVGAGI (reference sequence). This CDR3 has 16 amino acids.

The rearrangement uses TRBV25-1 and TRBJ2-5; 9 positions agree with TRBD2. CDR1 is MGHDK and CDR2 is SYGVNS in the germline V gene. Losses at the gene ends were 2 bases for V and 1 base for J; bases not matched to a gene: 2. CDR3 length: 15 amino acids. The CDR3 nucleotides read TGTGCCAGCAGTGAACTAGCGGGACTCCAAGAGACCCAGTACTTC. It yields the protein CASSELAGLQETQYF.

This chain links TRBV7-3 with TRBJ2-3; maybe TRBD2 (6 bases). Germline V lookup: CDR1 SGHTA, CDR2 FQGTGA. This CDR3 is 15 amino acids long. Trimming removed 5 bases from V and 1 base from J, with 13 bases in between. CDR3 nucleotide sequence: TGTGCCAGCAGCCCTGGGCCGGGAGGCACAGATACGCAGTATTTT. Amino acid sequence: CASSPGPGGTDTQYF.

The sample holds a few counts of this clonotype. The chain has TRBV7-2 and TRBJ2-3; weak D call: TRBD1 (5 bases). This CDR3 spans 12 amino acids. V lost 1 base and J lost 11, with 10 bases in between. CDR1 SGHTA and CDR2 FQGNSA come from the germline V gene. CDR3 DNA: TGTGCCAGCAGCTTAGAATGGGGCGGGCAGTATTTT. Amino acid sequence: CASSLEWGGQYF.

This clonotype was found a few times. The chain couples TRBV27 to TRBJ2-7; D not resolved. The germline V gene encodes CDR1 MNHEY and CDR2 SMNVEV (reference sequence). CDR3 length: 15 amino acids. With 3 bases removed from V and 1 base from J, the gap between germline ends came to 13 bases. CDR3 sequence: CASSFVGQSSYEQYF. For the CDR3, the DNA is TGTGCCAGCAGTTTCGTTGGGCAAAGTTCCTACGAGCAGTACTTC.

J is TRBJ1-5 and V is TRBV7-8; no firm D call. The CDR3 is 14 residues long. Looked up from germline, CDR1 is SGHVS and CDR2 is FQNEAQ. V was pared by 0 bases and J by 4 bases, with 7 bases between. The CDR3 coding sequence is TGTGCCAGCAGCTTAGCGGTTGAAAATCAGCCCCAGCATTTT. Its protein is CASSLAVENQPQHF.

V and J are TRBV28 and TRBJ2-7, with D unresolved. Trimming cost V 5 bases and J 7 bases, with 15 bases left between them. The CDR3 contains 13 residues. Germline CDR1 reads MDHEN; CDR2 reads SYDVKM. The CDR3 region has the DNA TGTGCCAGCAGTCTACTCCCAAGTCCGGAGCAGTACTTC. It is translated as CASSLLPSPEQYF.

CDR3 nucleotide sequence: TGCGCCAGCAGCCTACCTAGCACTTCTGCGAATGAGCAGTTCTTC. Translating it yields CASSLPSTSANEQFF. This chain joins TRBV5-1 and TRBJ2-1; possible D gene TRBD2, 5 bases. The germline V gene has CDR1 SGHRS and CDR2 YFSETQ. CDR3 size: 15 residues. Trimming removed 4 bases at V and 7 bases at J, with 18 bases between.

About this clonotype itself: This sequence may be a read error, since a much larger clone differs from it by one base. The chain has TRBV7-2 and TRBJ2-7; the match to TRBD1 covers 10 bases. Germline V lookup: CDR1 SGHTA, CDR2 FQGNSA. V lost 4 bases, J lost 5 bases, and 5 bases stayed unmatched. CDR3 size: 14 residues. CDR3 residues: CASSWDRGPDEQYF. The CDR3 region has the DNA TGTGCCAGCAGCTGGGACAGGGGCCCCGACGAGCAGTACTTC.

V gene TRBV4-1 combines with J gene TRBJ2-1; D uncertain. Germline V gene sequence: CDR1 MGHRA, CDR2 YSYEKL. The CDR3 is made up of 14 amino acids. The V end lost 0 bases, the J end lost 8 bases, and 11 bases lay between the germline ends. This CDR3 is CASSQEGKYDEQFF. The CDR3 DNA sequence: TGCGCCAGCAGCCAAGAGGGAAAGTATGATGAGCAGTTCTTC.

This clonotype was counted once. V usage is TRBV2 and J usage is TRBJ1-1; D call uncertain. Deletions cut 1 base from V and 7 bases from J, with 16 bases between. Germline values: CDR1 SNHLY, CDR2 FYNNEI. The length of the CDR3 is 15 residues. CDR3 loop: CASSEGFNVALEAFF. As DNA, the CDR3 is TGTGCCAGCAGTGAAGGATTTAATGTGGCCCTTGAAGCTTTCTTT.

This clonotype was counted a few times. The chain recombines TRBV7-2 with TRBJ2-7; 7 nucleotides line up with TRBD2. V was clipped by 1 base and J by 2 bases; unmatched bases: 8. CDR3 size: 16 residues. Germline loops: CDR1 SGHTA, CDR2 FQGNSA. This CDR3 is CASSLEGSSGTYEQYF. DNA of the CDR3: TGTGCCAGCAGCTTAGAAGGTTCTAGCGGTACCTACGAGCAGTACTTC.

This chain connects TRBV4-2 to TRBJ1-2; the D is unclear. Germline V gives CDR1 LGHNA, CDR2 YNFKEQ. Trimming removed 0 bases at V and 4 bases at J, with 9 bases between. This CDR3 contains 14 residues. The chain's CDR3 is CASSQEGRSYGYTF. CDR3 sequence (DNA): TGTGCCAGCAGCCAAGAGGGCAGATCCTATGGCTACACCTTC.

A remark on this clonotype: This sequence may be a read error, since a much larger clone differs from it by one base. The chain recombines TRBV20-1 with TRBJ2-3; D may be TRBD2 (5 bases). Per germline, CDR1 DFQATT and CDR2 SNEGSKA (reference sequence). The V end was cut by 5 bases, the J end by 4 bases, with 16 bases between. There are 14 residues in the CDR3. The CDR3 loop reads CSALPTSGPDTQYF. In DNA form, the CDR3 reads TGCAGTGCTCTCCCCACTAGTGGGCCAGATACGCAGTATTTT.

The chain is built from TRBV7-2 and TRBJ2-1; the match to TRBD2 covers 13 bases. Germline V gene data show CDR1 as SGHTA and CDR2 as FQGNSA. The CDR3 is made up of 13 amino acids. J lost 9 bases, V lost 10 bases, and 6 bases had no gene match. CDR3 bases: TGTGCCAACGGACTAGCGGGAGCCAGTGAGCAGTTCTTC. Translating gives CANGLAGASEQFF.

The chain recombines TRBV7-2 with TRBJ1-1; D may be TRBD1 (6 bases). Trimming pared 5 bases from V and 1 base from J, leaving 20 bases between. Germline V gene data show CDR1 as SGHTA and CDR2 as FQGNSA. This CDR3 spans 17 amino acids. CDR3: CASSSPGGPARNTEAFF. In DNA, the CDR3 is TGTGCCAGCAGCAGCCCGGGGGGCCCGGCGCGGAACACTGAAGCTTTCTTT.

This clonotype was seen a handful of times. This chain connects TRBV28 to TRBJ2-1; 8 bases are a match to TRBD2. Losses at the gene ends were 3 bases for V and 0 bases for J; bases not matched to a gene: 13. The germline V gene encodes CDR1 MDHEN and CDR2 SYDVKM. This CDR3 is built from 19 residues. CDR3 in DNA: TGTGCCAGCAGTTTTTCCCGACTCCCTAGCGGGCCCTCCTACAATGAGCAGTTCTTC. This translates into CASSFSRLPSGPSYNEQFF.

The chain employs TRBV3-1 and TRBJ2-4, with 9 bases identical to TRBD1. V was pared by 4 bases and J by 0 bases, with 4 bases of the junction left unmatched. The CDR3 runs to 16 residues. Per germline, CDR1 LGHDT and CDR2 YNNKEL (reference sequence). As DNA, the CDR3 is TGTGCCAGCAGCCGAGGACAGGGGTTAGCCAAAAACATTCAGTACTTC. This codes for CASSRGQGLAKNIQYF.

This clonotype was counted only a few times. A much larger clone lies a single base off, so this may be a read error. The CDR3 is CASSLAAREYEQYF. The DNA of the CDR3 is TGTGCCAGCAGTTTAGCGGCCAGAGAATACGAGCAGTACTTC. This rearrangement joins TRBV12-3 or TRBV12-4 to TRBJ2-7, with D uncertain. This CDR3 comprises 14 residues. Trimming shortened V by 0 bases and J by 4 bases, and 10 bases separated the two germline ends.

This clonotype has a handful of counts. This rearrangement joins TRBV5-4 to TRBJ2-1; D is perhaps TRBD1 (7 bases). The V end lost 2 bases, the J end lost 9 bases, and 18 bases lay between the germline ends. Germline CDR1 is SGHNT and CDR2 is YYREEE (reference sequence). This CDR3 contains 15 residues. CDR3: CASSFLQTGRGEQFF. The CDR3 coding sequence is TGTGCCAGCAGCTTCTTACAGACAGGGCGGGGTGAGCAGTTCTTC.

This clonotype showed up just once. V and J are TRBV9 and TRBJ2-7, with D perhaps TRBD2 (5 bases). The ends were cut back, 0 bases at V and 3 bases at J, with 13 bases in the middle. CDR1 and CDR2 (germline): SGDLS, YYNGEE. The CDR3 covers 15 residues. CDR3 coding DNA: TGTGCCAGCAGCGTAGACTCCGGGGTCCGCTACGAGCAGTACTTC. Its protein product is CASSVDSGVRYEQYF.

This clonotype was seen more than once but under ten times. J is TRBJ2-7 and V is TRBV12-3 or TRBV12-4; maybe TRBD1 (7 bases). The CDR3 spans 19 residues. Deletions cut 6 bases from V and 0 bases from J, with 27 bases between. The CDR3 is CASSLVEGSNRGRSYEQYF. The CDR3 bases are TGTGCCAGCAGCCTCGTGGAGGGATCAAACAGGGGTCGCTCCTACGAGCAGTACTTC.

The table lists this clonotype with a few counts. The chain carries TRBV7-2 and TRBJ2-1; 12 positions agree with TRBD2. Per the germline V gene, CDR1 is SGHTA and CDR2 is FQGNSA. V gave up 4 bases and J gave up 9 bases; unmatched junction bases: 7. The CDR3 has 15 amino acids. For the CDR3, the DNA is TGTGCCAGCAGCTCGAGACTAGCGGGAGTTGTTGAGCAGTTCTTC. Protein: CASSSRLAGVVEQFF.

This clonotype occurred many times. V and J are TRBV20-1 and TRBJ2-2, with D uncertain. Germline values: CDR1 DFQATT, CDR2 SNEGSKA (reference sequence). Trimming shortened V by 1 base and J by 4 bases, and 7 bases separated the two germline ends. This CDR3 is 13 amino acids long. The CDR3 region is CSARVGVTGELFF. The CDR3 nucleotides read TGCAGTGCTAGAGTTGGGGTCACCGGGGAGCTGTTTTTT.

This clonotype showed up just a few times. The chain carries TRBV2 and TRBJ1-2; D is undetermined. CDR1 and CDR2 from the germline V gene are SNHLY and FYNNEI. V was clipped by 7 bases and J by 6 bases, with 12 bases between them. This CDR3 spans 12 amino acids. CDR3 DNA: TGTGCCAGCACACCAGAGCAGGATGGCTACACCTTC. It translates to CASTPEQDGYTF.